The 16 T cell receptor beta chains below all came from one sample that was sequenced in a study of blood T cell repertoires in COVID-19. Some clones are missing from TCRdb's copy, which holds only in-frame ones; the method was immunoSEQ multiplex PCR. Here the sample spans roughly 500,000 clones, less than 90% being singletons. The sequenced sample was PBMCs or T cells enriched from blood (not recorded which). These receptors were taken from a woman aged 55-75 years who had recovered from COVID-19.

The rearrangement uses TRBV28 and TRBJ2-5; maybe TRBD2 (5 bases). Germline-derived CDR1 and CDR2 are MDHEN and SYDVKM. The V gene lost 8 bases and the J gene lost 5 bases, with 6 bases spanning the gap. The CDR3 is made up of 10 amino acids. In DNA form, the CDR3 reads TGTGCCAGCGGGGAGGAGACCCAGTACTTC. Translating gives CASGEETQYF.

The chain employs TRBV12-5 and TRBJ1-2, with 8 bases lining up with TRBD1. Germline values: CDR1 LGHNT, CDR2 FRNRAP. This CDR3 region has 14 residues. Trimming cost V 4 bases and J 8 bases; bases outside gene matches: 9. The CDR3 region is CASGYLTGVGGYTF. The DNA for the CDR3 is TGTGCTAGTGGTTACTTGACAGGGGTGGGAGGCTACACCTTC.

The chain carries TRBV5-8 and TRBJ2-3; TRBD2 matches 11 bases. The V and J ends lost 4 bases and 1 base, in that order; junction bases with no gene match: 5. The germline CDR1 and CDR2 sequences are SGHTS and YDEGEE. The CDR3 runs 16 residues. CDR3 sequence reads: CASSTLLAGGTDTQYF. CDR3 DNA sequence: TGTGCCAGCAGCACTCTACTAGCGGGGGGCACAGATACGCAGTATTTT.

The genes are TRBV9 and TRBJ1-6, with D possibly being TRBD1 (5 bases). Germline loops: CDR1 SGDLS, CDR2 YYNGEE. This CDR3 has 14 residues. The V and J ends lost 2 bases and 10 bases respectively, with 13 bases between them. As DNA, the CDR3 is TGTGCCAGCAGCGTCGGGGGAAGTTTCTCACCCCTCCACTTT. The encoded protein is CASSVGGSFSPLHF. The whole variable domain, remainder taken from reference TRBV9 and TRBJ1-6, is DSGVTQTPKHLITATGQRVTLRCSPRSGDLSVYWYQQSLDQGLQFLIQYYNGEERAKGNILERFSAQQFPDLHSELNLSSLELGDSALYFCASSVGGSFSPLHFGNGTRLTVT.

The CDR3 sequence is CASSRDRGGYTF. DNA of the CDR3: TGTGCCAGCAGCCGGGACCGGGGGGGCTACACCTTC. The chain employs TRBV5-4 and TRBJ1-2; tentatively, D is TRBD1 (5 bases). V lost 4 bases and J lost 8, with 12 bases in between. This CDR3 has 12 amino acids. Germline V gives CDR1 SGHNT, CDR2 YYREEE (reference sequence).

A single count supports this clone. The chain joins TRBV5-1 to TRBJ1-5, with TRBD1 identical over 8 bases. This CDR3 is built from 15 residues. Unmatched junction bases numbered 6, after V lost 0 bases and J lost 7 bases. Germline V CDR1 and CDR2: SGHRS, YFSETQ. CDR3 residues: CASSLAGQGGQPQHF. CDR3 in DNA: TGCGCCAGCAGCTTGGCCGGACAGGGTGGCCAGCCCCAGCATTTT.

Here the CDR3 reads CASSRDRGSSEQFF. The CDR3 region has the DNA TGTGCCAGCAGCCGGGACAGGGGTTCGAGTGAGCAGTTCTTC. The gene calls are TRBV6-5 and TRBJ2-1; 10 nucleotides agree with TRBD1. The CDR3 runs 14 residues. V lost 6 bases and J lost 9; bases outside the gene matches: 8. From germline, CDR1 is MNHEY and CDR2 SVGAGI.

The CDR3 sequence is CASSQGQGTGAISYNSPLHF. The CDR3 DNA is TGTGCCAGCAGCCAAGGGCAGGGGACAGGGGCAATCTCCTATAATTCACCCCTCCACTTT. The rearrangement joins TRBV4-2 to TRBJ1-6; 10 nucleotides line up with TRBD1. Germline CDR1 reads LGHNA; CDR2 reads YNFKEQ. Trimming at V came to 1 base and at J to 0 bases, leaving 9 bases not matched to a gene. The CDR3 is made up of 20 amino acids.

On this clone: The sample contains more than one DNA sequence encoding this CDR3. The V call is TRBV5-1, the J call TRBJ1-3, with 8 nucleotides matching TRBD1. The CDR3 extends over 14 amino acids. Per the germline V gene, CDR1 is SGHRS and CDR2 is YFSETQ. The trim removed 3 bases at V and 4 bases at J, leaving 3 bases unmatched. The CDR3 protein is CASSSGGFGNTIYF. The CDR3 nucleotides are TGCGCCAGCAGCTCAGGGGGCTTCGGAAACACCATATATTTT. The full variable domain, completed using reference TRBV5-1 and TRBJ1-3, is KAGVTQTPRYLIKTRGQQVTLSCSPISGHRSVSWYQQTPGQGLQFLFEYFSETQRNKGNFPGRFSGRQFSNSRSEMNVSTLELGDSALYLCASSSGGFGNTIYFGEGSWLTVV.

The chain recombines TRBV18 with TRBJ1-1, with TRBD1 identical over 9 bases. CDR1 is KGHSH, CDR2 LQKENI, per germline. V dropped 3 bases and J dropped 5; count of bases not matched to a gene: 4. CDR3 length: 14 amino acids. CDR3 in DNA: TGTGCCAGCTCACCGGGACAGGGCTTAACTGAAGCTTTCTTT. It translates to CASSPGQGLTEAFF. Supplemented by reference TRBV18 and TRBJ1-1, the full variable domain reads NAGVMQNPRHLVRRRGQEARLRCSPMKGHSHVYWYRQLPEEGLKFMVYLQKENIIDESGMPKERFSAEFPKEGPSILRIQQVVRGDSAAYFCASSPGQGLTEAFFGQGTRLTVV.

V is TRBV5-5 and J is TRBJ2-3, with TRBD2 identical over 9 bases. Germline V lookup: CDR1 SGHKS, CDR2 YYEKEE (reference sequence). This CDR3 spans 16 amino acids. V lost 4 bases, J lost 2 bases, and 8 bases stayed unmatched. CDR3 region: CASSILAGAITDTQYF. The CDR3 nucleotides are TGTGCCAGCAGCATCTTAGCGGGGGCAATCACAGATACGCAGTATTTT.

This clone was detected only once. This chain uses TRBV10-3 with TRBJ2-7; 7 nucleotides match TRBD1. V shed 8 bases and J 4 bases; nucleotides not matched to a gene: 8. This CDR3 contains 13 residues. CDR1 and CDR2 from the germline V gene are ENHRY and SYGVKD. The chain's CDR3 is CAIGEGGRYEQYF. CDR3 bases: TGTGCCATCGGGGAAGGGGGCCGGTACGAGCAGTACTTC.

V is TRBV9 and J is TRBJ2-7; 11 nucleotides match TRBD2. V shed 4 bases and J 4 bases; nucleotides not matched to a gene: 13. The CDR3 runs 17 residues. Germline CDR1 reads SGDLS; CDR2 reads YYNGEE. CDR3 sequence reads: CASSPSGTSGGMYEQYF. Here the CDR3 DNA reads TGTGCCAGCAGCCCCTCGGGAACTAGCGGGGGAATGTACGAGCAGTACTTC.

The chain carries TRBV27 and TRBJ1-1; D not certain. The CDR3 contains 15 residues. From germline, CDR1 is MNHEY and CDR2 SMNVEV (reference sequence). V dropped 4 bases and J dropped 0 bases, with 12 bases sitting between them. The CDR3 region is CASSSALTMNTEAFF. The CDR3 nucleotides read TGTGCCAGCAGTTCCGCCCTTACTATGAACACTGAAGCTTTCTTT.

The V and J genes are TRBV10-3 and TRBJ2-1; TRBD1 matches 11 bases. CDR1 and CDR2 (germline): ENHRY, SYGVKD. V trimming: 3 bases; J trimming: 2 bases; junction bases outside the gene matches: 3. The CDR3 contains 16 residues. The CDR3: CAISERGQGAYNEQFF. In nucleotides, the CDR3 is TGTGCCATCAGTGAAAGGGGACAGGGGGCCTACAATGAGCAGTTCTTC.

This rearrangement joins TRBV29-1 to TRBJ2-3, with TRBD2 matching 9 bases. Per the germline V gene, CDR1 is SQVTM and CDR2 is ANQGSEA. V lost 3 bases to trimming and J lost 5 bases; unmatched junction nucleotides: 6. CDR3 length: 14 residues. CDR3 loop: CSVEAGGLGDTQYF. As DNA, the CDR3 is TGCAGCGTTGAGGCGGGGGGGTTAGGAGATACGCAGTATTTT.